This T cell receptor beta chain was documented in a study of blood T cells in healthy people across ages. Notes on the study in general: Diversity of TCR beta per million T cells declined in a roughly linear way with age. Estimates of diversity drawn from one million T cells were considered underestimates. Any changes in expanded clonotypes were possibly confounded, as donor CMV status remained unknown.

A J-beta primer mix and a sample-barcoded 5' primer were used in a second PCR of roughly 6 to 12 cycles. TCRdb called the 5' RACE reads again in MiXCR, with one record for every CDR3 protein. Of around 1,700,000 distinct CDR3 sequences listed, 28% are singletons. This clonotype occurred many times. Antigen specificity is unknown. Sample: blood. The TCR sequence derives from a woman under 40 in good health.

CDR3 amino acids: CASDTDRGVSSYEQYF. The CDR3 DNA reads as TGCGCCAGTGATACGGACAGGGGGGTCAGCTCCTACGAGCAGTACTTC. The chain has TRBV10-1 and TRBJ2-7; 10 bases fit TRBD1. V gave up 9 bases and J gave up 0 bases; unmatched junction bases: 11. From germline, CDR1 is WNHNN and CDR2 SYGVQD (reference sequence). This CDR3 contains 16 residues.